The 13 T cell receptor beta chains below were found in one sample sequenced in a study of shared clonotypes between healthy human individuals. The method was immunoSEQ multiplex PCR; TCRdb's version includes in-frame clones alone and lacks a portion of them. The sample includes around 530,000 clones, roughly 79% of them seen just once. The specimen was PBMCs. These receptors were taken from a woman aged 40 to 50 in good health. Some clones in this sample may be carry-over from other donors' samples.

Note on this clone: Distinct nucleotide sequences in the sample also encode this CDR3. The chain carries TRBV7-2 and TRBJ1-2, with 11 nucleotides matching TRBD1. The V and J ends lost 5 bases and 7 bases, in that order; junction bases with no gene match: 6. The CDR3 extends over 14 amino acids. CDR1 is SGHTA and CDR2 is FQGNSA in the germline V gene. This CDR3 is CASSAGQGAGGYTF. The CDR3 region has the DNA TGTGCCAGCAGCGCCGGACAGGGGGCAGGTGGCTACACCTTC.

This chain joins TRBV28 and TRBJ2-2, with a possible D match to TRBD2 (5 bases). Germline CDR1 is MDHEN and CDR2 is SYDVKM. V gave up 8 bases and J gave up 0 bases, with 16 bases separating them. This CDR3 has 16 amino acids. DNA for the CDR3: TGTGCCAGCTCATGGGGTTGGGAGACGAACACCGGGGAGCTGTTTTTT. This translates into CASSWGWETNTGELFF.

In this sample, this clone turned up once. A far bigger clonotype differs at one base, so this is likely a read error. J is TRBJ2-1 and V is TRBV5-6; 11 nucleotides line up with TRBD2. The germline V gene has CDR1 SGHDT and CDR2 YYEEEE. The CDR3 is 15 amino acids. The CDR3 reads CARSLLAGVVNEQFF. In DNA, the CDR3 is TGTGCCAGGAGCTTACTAGCGGGAGTAGTAAATGAGCAGTTCTTC. The whole variable domain, filled in from reference TRBV5-6 and TRBJ2-1, reads DAGVTQSPTHLIKTRGQQVTLRCSPKSGHDTVSWYQQALGQGPQFIFQYYEEEERQRGNFPDRFSGHQFPNYSSELNVNALLLGDSALYLCARSLLAGVVNEQFFGPGTRLTVL.

This sequence joins TRBV7-9 and TRBJ1-1; D is ambiguous. In germline, CDR1 is SEHNR, CDR2 FQNEAQ (reference sequence). V dropped 11 bases and J dropped 7 bases, with 17 bases sitting between them. There are 12 residues in the CDR3. The CDR3: CAGSRVLNEAFF. CDR3 coding DNA: TGTGCCGGATCGAGGGTTCTTAATGAAGCTTTCTTT.

This clone was found once. Written as DNA, the CDR3 is TGTGCCAGCACCCGGGACAGCGTCCTGTCGACCCAGTACTTC. Translating it yields CASTRDSVLSTQYF. V is TRBV28 and J is TRBJ2-5; 7 bases map to TRBD1. Germline V gene sequence: CDR1 MDHEN, CDR2 SYDVKM. Trimming took 7 bases from V and 7 from J; bases not matched to a gene: 12. The CDR3 has 14 amino acids.

This CDR3 is CASRGPNSGNTIYF. The CDR3 bases are TGTGCCAGTCGTGGGCCGAACTCTGGAAACACCATATATTTT. The chain carries TRBV5-4 and TRBJ1-3, with D hard to call. CDR1 is SGHNT, CDR2 YYREEE, per germline (reference sequence). Trimming cost V 8 bases and J 0 bases, with 12 bases left between them. CDR3 length: 14 residues.

The CDR3 is CASSTLREANEKLFF. In nucleotides, the CDR3 is TGTGCCAGCAGCACCCTCAGGGAGGCTAATGAAAAACTGTTTTTT. The rearrangement links TRBV5-8 to TRBJ1-4; D possibly corresponds to TRBD1 (5 bases). The germline V and J ends were trimmed by 4 bases and 3 bases, with 13 bases remaining between them. This CDR3 contains 15 residues. Per germline, CDR1 SGHTS and CDR2 YDEGEE.

This rearrangement joins TRBV7-2 to TRBJ2-7; no firm D call. V was shortened by 5 bases and J by 4 bases, with 9 bases between the two germline ends. This CDR3 is 12 amino acids long. CDR1 is SGHTA, CDR2 FQGNSA, per germline. The CDR3 loop is CASSPRPYEQYF. CDR3 in DNA: TGTGCCAGCAGCCCCCGACCTTACGAGCAGTACTTC.

CDR3 region: CASTSAQGRQYF. The CDR3 coding sequence is TGTGCCAGCACCTCCGCCCAGGGGCGACAGTACTTC. The chain links TRBV6-7 to TRBJ2-4, with D possibly being TRBD1 (6 bases). TRBV6-7 is marked as an open reading frame, function uncertain. CDR3 length: 12 amino acids. V lost 7 bases and J 13 bases, leaving 17 bases between the germline ends.

CDR3 coding DNA: TGTGCCAGCTGGCGGGGCTGCTTATTCTACGAGCAGTACTTC. The encoded protein is CASWRGCLFYEQYF. The gene calls are TRBV18 and TRBJ2-7, with a weak D call TRBD2 (6 bases). V dropped 7 bases and J dropped 3 bases, with 16 bases sitting between them. Germline CDR1 is KGHSH and CDR2 is LQKENI. The CDR3 is 14 residues long. Supplemented by reference TRBV18 and TRBJ2-7, the full variable domain reads NAGVMQNPRHLVRRRGQEARLRCSPMKGHSHVYWYRQLPEEGLKFMVYLQKENIIDESGMPKERFSAEFPKEGPSILRIQQVVRGDSAAYFCASWRGCLFYEQYFGPGTRLTVT.

The rearrangement uses TRBV6-1 and TRBJ2-7; D could derive from TRBD1 or TRBD2 (5 bases each). The CDR3 length is 14 residues. Germline CDR1 MNHNS, CDR2 SASEGT. V was shortened by 6 bases and J by 6 bases, with 18 bases between the two germline ends. Here the CDR3 reads CASSAGTPASEQYF. CDR3 sequence (DNA): TGTGCCAGCAGCGCCGGGACCCCTGCCTCCGAGCAGTACTTC.

The chain links TRBV21-1 to TRBJ1-2. TRBV21-1 is listed as a pseudogene. The CDR3 is 15 amino acids. For the CDR3, the DNA is TGTGCCAGCAGCAAAGTGGCAGCTTCTAACTATGGCTACACCTTC. Amino acids: CASSKVAASNYGYTF.

On this clone itself: Other DNA sequences in the same sample also yield this CDR3. The chain couples TRBV27 to TRBJ2-1; 7 nucleotides line up with TRBD1. The ends lost 5 bases at V and 4 bases at J; junction bases unmatched: 2. Germline values: CDR1 MNHEY, CDR2 SMNVEV (reference sequence). The CDR3 is 13 amino acids. CDR3 sequence: CASSRQGYNEQFF. CDR3 DNA: TGTGCCAGCAGTAGACAGGGTTACAATGAGCAGTTCTTC.